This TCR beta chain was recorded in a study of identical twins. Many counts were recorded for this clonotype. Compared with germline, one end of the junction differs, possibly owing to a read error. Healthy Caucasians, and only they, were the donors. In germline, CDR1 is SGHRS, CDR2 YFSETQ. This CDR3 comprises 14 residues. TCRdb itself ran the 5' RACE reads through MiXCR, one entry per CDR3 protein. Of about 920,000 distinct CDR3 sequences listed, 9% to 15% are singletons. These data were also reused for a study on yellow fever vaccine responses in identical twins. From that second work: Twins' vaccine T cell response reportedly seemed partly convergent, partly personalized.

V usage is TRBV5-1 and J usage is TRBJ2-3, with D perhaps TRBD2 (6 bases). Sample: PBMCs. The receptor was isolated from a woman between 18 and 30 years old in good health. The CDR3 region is CASSSGTSTDTQYF. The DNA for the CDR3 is TGTGCCAGCAGCTCCGGGACTAGCACAGATACGCAGTATTTT.